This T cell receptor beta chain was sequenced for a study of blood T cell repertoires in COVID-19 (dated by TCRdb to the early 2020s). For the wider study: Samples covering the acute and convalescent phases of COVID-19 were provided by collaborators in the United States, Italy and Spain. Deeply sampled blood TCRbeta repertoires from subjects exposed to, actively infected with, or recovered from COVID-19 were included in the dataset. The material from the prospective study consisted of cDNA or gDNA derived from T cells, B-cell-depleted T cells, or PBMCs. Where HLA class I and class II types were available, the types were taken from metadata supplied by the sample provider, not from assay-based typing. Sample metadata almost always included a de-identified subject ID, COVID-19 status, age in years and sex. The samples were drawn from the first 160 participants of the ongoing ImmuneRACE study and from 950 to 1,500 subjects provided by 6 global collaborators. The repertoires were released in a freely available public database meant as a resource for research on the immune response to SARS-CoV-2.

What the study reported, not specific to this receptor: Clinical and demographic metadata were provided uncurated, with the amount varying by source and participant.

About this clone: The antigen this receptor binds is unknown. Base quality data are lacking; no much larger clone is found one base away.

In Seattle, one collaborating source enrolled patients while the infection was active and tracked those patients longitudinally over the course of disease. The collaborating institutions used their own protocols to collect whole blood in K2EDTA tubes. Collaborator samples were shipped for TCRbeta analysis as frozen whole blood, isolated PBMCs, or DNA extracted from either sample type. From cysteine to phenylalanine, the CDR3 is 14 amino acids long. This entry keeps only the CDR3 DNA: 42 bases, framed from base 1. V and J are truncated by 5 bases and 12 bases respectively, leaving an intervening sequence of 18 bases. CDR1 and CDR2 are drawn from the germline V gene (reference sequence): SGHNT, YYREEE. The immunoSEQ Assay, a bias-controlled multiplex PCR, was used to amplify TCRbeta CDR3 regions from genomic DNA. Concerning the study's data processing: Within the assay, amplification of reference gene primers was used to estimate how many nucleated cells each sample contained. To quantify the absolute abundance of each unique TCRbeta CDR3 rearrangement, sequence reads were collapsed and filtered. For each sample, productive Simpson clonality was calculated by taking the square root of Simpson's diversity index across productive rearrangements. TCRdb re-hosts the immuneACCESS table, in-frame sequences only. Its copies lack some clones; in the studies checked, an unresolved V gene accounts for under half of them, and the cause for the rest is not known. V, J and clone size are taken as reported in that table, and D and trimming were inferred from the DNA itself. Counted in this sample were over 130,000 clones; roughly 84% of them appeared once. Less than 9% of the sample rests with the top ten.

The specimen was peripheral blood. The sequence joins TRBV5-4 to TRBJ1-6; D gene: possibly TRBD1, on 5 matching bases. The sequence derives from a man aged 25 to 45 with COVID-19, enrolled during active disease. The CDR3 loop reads CASSYGTPEGPLHF. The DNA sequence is TGTGCCAGCAGTTATGGGACGCCGGAGGGACCCCTCCACTTT.